This entry lists 22 T cell receptor beta chains sequenced from one sample in a study of T cell responses to AZD1222 COVID-19 vaccine. The protocol was immunoSEQ multiplex PCR, while the TCRdb copy is restricted to in-frame clones and leaves out a portion. The table records 97,000 or so clones, 86% of them present only once. The sequencing used peripheral blood, collected on day 0 of AZD1222 vaccination. These receptors all stem from an adult in good health.

V and J are TRBV11-3 and TRBJ2-2, with D possibly TRBD2 on 5 matching bases. V gave up 1 base and J gave up 6 bases, with 6 bases separating them. Germline V gene lookup returns CDR1 SGHNT and CDR2 YENEEA. The CDR3 totals 13 residues. The CDR3 DNA is TGTGCCAGCAGCTTAGCGGGGTCCGGGGAGCTGTTTTTT. Encoded protein: CASSLAGSGELFF.

In its sample, this clone was seen a few times. This chain connects TRBV28 to TRBJ2-3, with 11 bases identical to TRBD2. CDR3 length: 15 amino acids. V lost 3 bases and J lost 2; bases outside the gene matches: 1. The V gene's germline CDR1 is MDHEN and CDR2 SYDVKM. CDR3 protein: CASSFSGGATDTQYF. CDR3 sequence (DNA): TGTGCCAGCAGTTTTAGCGGGGGGGCCACAGATACGCAGTATTTT.

This clone was recorded only once. The chain couples TRBV10-3 to TRBJ2-5; 9 nucleotides agree with TRBD2. The germline gives CDR1 ENHRY, CDR2 SYGVKD. The CDR3 consists of 17 residues. After removal of 0 bases from V and 3 bases from J, the junction contained 8 bases not matched to a gene. DNA for the CDR3: TGTGCCATCAGTGAGTCGGCGGGAGGGCCAGGTAAAGAGACCCAGTACTTC. This translates into CAISESAGGPGKETQYF.

V gene TRBV29-1 combines with J gene TRBJ2-1; 8 nucleotides align to TRBD1. Trimming at V came to 4 bases and at J to 9 bases, leaving 5 bases not matched to a gene. CDR1 SQVTM and CDR2 ANQGSEA come from the germline V gene. The CDR3 contains 12 residues. CDR3 bases: TGCAGCGTTGGGGCAGGGGGCTCTGAGCAGTTCTTC. It is translated as CSVGAGGSEQFF.

Only one count was recorded for this clone. The chain combines TRBV19 with TRBJ2-2; the match to TRBD1 covers 9 bases. The CDR3 runs to 14 residues. V trimming: 5 bases; J trimming: 8 bases; junction bases outside the gene matches: 6. Germline V gene lookup returns CDR1 LNHDA and CDR2 SQIVND (reference sequence). The CDR3 reads CASSRGQGIGELFF. CDR3 in DNA: TGTGCCAGTAGTCGGGGACAGGGAATTGGGGAGCTGTTTTTT. Using reference TRBV19 and TRBJ2-2 for the parts outside the CDR3, the full variable domain is DGGITQSPKYLFRKEGQNVTLSCEQNLNHDAMYWYRQDPGQGLRLIYYSQIVNDFQKGDIAEGYSVSREKKESFPLTVTSAQKNPTAFYLCASSRGQGIGELFFGEGSRLTVL.

The chain carries TRBV2 and TRBJ1-4; 8 bases agree with TRBD1. CDR3 size: 20 residues. The V and J ends lost 8 bases and 0 bases, in that order; junction bases with no gene match: 20. From germline, CDR1 is SNHLY and CDR2 FYNNEI. The CDR3 spells CASAAGQGGPFSATNEKLFF. The CDR3 DNA is TGTGCCAGCGCCGCTGGACAGGGCGGACCGTTTTCTGCAACTAATGAAAAACTGTTTTTT.

J is TRBJ1-1 and V is TRBV12-3 or TRBV12-4; no clear D gene. Trimming pared 8 bases from V and 4 bases from J, leaving 14 bases between. The CDR3 contains 13 residues. CDR3 in amino acids: CASLDQLGTEAFF. Here the CDR3 DNA reads TGTGCCAGCCTAGACCAGCTAGGCACTGAAGCTTTCTTT.

The V gene is TRBV5-1, the J gene TRBJ1-4, with D tentatively TRBD1 (5 bases). Germline V gene sequence: CDR1 SGHRS, CDR2 YFSETQ. Trimming shortened V by 0 bases and J by 8 bases, and 11 bases separated the two germline ends. This CDR3 region has 14 residues. For the CDR3, the DNA is TGCGCCAGCAGCTTGGGGGTCGGGGGAGAAAAACTGTTTTTT. It yields the protein CASSLGVGGEKLFF. Based on the CDR3 plus reference TRBV5-1 and TRBJ1-4, the full variable domain is KAGVTQTPRYLIKTRGQQVTLSCSPISGHRSVSWYQQTPGQGLQFLFEYFSETQRNKGNFPGRFSGRQFSNSRSEMNVSTLELGDSALYLCASSLGVGGEKLFFGSGTQLSVL.

The chain couples TRBV12-3 or TRBV12-4 to TRBJ1-2; no clear D. Trimming left V 5 bases short and J 8 bases short, with 15 bases between. The CDR3 is made up of 13 amino acids. CDR3 in DNA: TGTGCCAGCAGTCGACCCTCTGGAGGGGGCTACACCTTC. Amino acid sequence: CASSRPSGGGYTF.

The genes are TRBV24-1 and TRBJ2-7; 7 nucleotides match TRBD2. Germline CDR1 and CDR2: KGHDR and SFDVKD. This CDR3 has 16 residues. The trim removed 3 bases at V and 2 bases at J, leaving 9 bases unmatched. CDR3 residues: CATSDGGGSPPYEQYF. The CDR3 coding sequence is TGTGCCACCAGTGATGGGGGGGGGTCTCCCCCCTACGAGCAGTACTTC.

The rearrangement joins TRBV7-2 to TRBJ1-3; 7 bases map to TRBD1. This CDR3 is built from 18 residues. Germline CDR1 reads SGHTA; CDR2 reads FQGNSA. V lost 5 bases, J lost 1 base, and 14 bases stayed unmatched. Written as DNA, the CDR3 is TGTGCCAGCAGCCCAGCGGGGAACAGGGGAGGGTCTGGAAACACCATATATTTT. Translated: CASSPAGNRGGSGNTIYF.

This rearrangement joins TRBV9 to TRBJ2-7; D ambiguous. Trimming left V 0 bases short and J 7 bases short, with 14 bases between. Germline V CDR1 and CDR2: SGDLS, YYNGEE. This CDR3 contains 14 residues. The CDR3 region is CASSVVLTSEEQYF. CDR3 bases: TGTGCCAGCAGCGTAGTCCTGACAAGTGAGGAGCAGTACTTC.

The CDR3 nucleotides read TGTGCCAGCACCCTTGCGGGGGCCTACGAGCAGTACTTC. It specifies CASTLAGAYEQYF. The chain couples TRBV12-3 or TRBV12-4 to TRBJ2-7; TRBD2 agrees at 7 bases. The CDR3 length is 13 residues. Trimming at V came to 7 bases and at J to 2 bases, leaving 5 bases not matched to a gene.

This chain connects TRBV19 to TRBJ2-1, with 14 bases that match TRBD2. The CDR3 is made up of 16 amino acids. V lost 9 bases to trimming and J lost 5 bases; unmatched junction nucleotides: 9. The germline CDR1 and CDR2 sequences are LNHDA and SQIVND (reference sequence). The CDR3 nucleotides read TGTGCCAGCGGGACTAGCGGGAGAAATAAGAACAATGAGCAGTTCTTC. Amino acid sequence: CASGTSGRNKNNEQFF.

The chain carries TRBV6-1 and TRBJ1-3; D is ambiguous. Trimming removed 2 bases at V and 0 bases at J, with 8 bases between. CDR1 and CDR2 from the germline V gene are MNHNS and SASEGT. This CDR3 comprises 15 residues. The CDR3 is CASSETWDSGNTIYF. DNA for the CDR3: TGTGCCAGCAGTGAAACTTGGGACTCTGGAAACACCATATATTTT.

This clone showed up just once. V usage is TRBV7-3 and J usage is TRBJ2-2; a weak D match, TRBD1 (5 bases). The V gene lost 2 bases and the J gene lost 6 bases, with 13 bases spanning the gap. The CDR3 loop spans 15 amino acids. Germline V gives CDR1 SGHTA, CDR2 FQGTGA. This chain's CDR3 is CASSLDSTRAGELFF. CDR3 DNA sequence: TGTGCCAGCAGCTTAGACAGTACCAGGGCCGGGGAGCTGTTTTTT. Looking up the rest from reference TRBV7-3 and TRBJ2-2 gives the full variable domain: GAGVSQTPSNKVTEKGKYVELRCDPISGHTALYWYRQSLGQGPEFLIYFQGTGAADDSGLPNDRFFAVRPEGSVSTLKIQRTERGDSAVYLCASSLDSTRAGELFFGEGSRLTVL.

The CDR3 spells CATAGAGVDTQYF. The CDR3 coding sequence is TGTGCCACAGCCGGAGCGGGAGTAGATACGCAGTATTTT. The chain uses TRBV2 and TRBJ2-3, with 8 bases that match TRBD2. The CDR3 sequence is 13 residues long. The germline V gene has CDR1 SNHLY and CDR2 FYNNEI. The V segment lost 10 bases and the J segment 5 bases; nucleotides outside the gene matches: 8.

The chain joins TRBV4-1 to TRBJ1-3, with D perhaps TRBD1 (5 bases). Trimming shortened V by 3 bases and J by 2 bases, and 14 bases separated the two germline ends. CDR3 size: 16 residues. In germline, CDR1 is MGHRA, CDR2 YSYEKL. In DNA, the CDR3 is TGCGCCAGCAGCCAGGAGGTCAGGGCCCCTGGAAACACCATATATTTT. Its protein product is CASSQEVRAPGNTIYF.

This clone came up once. The gene calls are TRBV28 and TRBJ1-1; D gene ambiguous. The germline gives CDR1 MDHEN, CDR2 SYDVKM. The CDR3 extends over 12 amino acids. The V end was cut by 6 bases, the J end by 0 bases, with 5 bases between. DNA for the CDR3: TGTGCCAGCAGCTACTTGAACACTGAAGCTTTCTTT. It yields the protein CASSYLNTEAFF. The full variable domain, completed using reference TRBV28 and TRBJ1-1, is DVKVTQSSRYLVKRTGEKVFLECVQDMDHENMFWYRQDPGLGLRLIYFSYDVKMKEKGDIPEGYSVSREKKERFSLILESASTNQTSMYLCASSYLNTEAFFGQGTRLTVV.

This sequence joins TRBV7-2 and TRBJ2-1; 9 bases are a match to TRBD2. Trimming removed 2 bases from V and 10 bases from J; junction bases left unmatched: 9. CDR3 length equals 15 residues. Germline CDR1 reads SGHTA; CDR2 reads FQGNSA. The CDR3 DNA follows: TGTGCCAGCAGCTTACGCGGGGGGGCTACAATGGAGCAGTTCTTC. It encodes CASSLRGGATMEQFF.

There are a few counts of this clone. The chain has TRBV19 and TRBJ1-2, with 7 positions matching TRBD1. The CDR3 totals 16 residues. Looked up from germline, CDR1 is LNHDA and CDR2 is SQIVND (reference sequence). The trim removed 0 bases at V and 4 bases at J, leaving 8 bases unmatched. The DNA for the CDR3 is TGTGCCAGTAGTATAGATGCAGGGGGAATCGTCTATGGCTACACCTTC. Translated, it gives CASSIDAGGIVYGYTF.

This clone was seen a few times. V and J are TRBV18 and TRBJ1-2, with D maybe TRBD1 (6 bases). Germline V CDR1 and CDR2: KGHSH, LQKENI. The V end lost 2 bases, the J end lost 4 bases, and 17 bases lay between the germline ends. The CDR3 spans 16 residues. The CDR3 DNA reads TGTGCCAGCTCACCAGACAGGATAGCGGCCTTCTATGGCTACACCTTC. Encoded protein: CASSPDRIAAFYGYTF.